One and the same sample provided the 15 T cell receptor beta chains below, sequenced in a study of cytomegalovirus exposure and HLA in healthy donors. 13 Jbeta primers and 60 Vbeta primers were used for the PCR. TCRdb's table, derived via immunoSEQ multiplex PCR, lists solely in-frame clones and lacks some. The sample includes over 100,000 clones, approximately 8.9% of them seen just once. The specimen was PBMCs. These receptors were obtained from a woman aged 40 to 55 in good health and CMV-seropositive.

The chain combines TRBV4-2 with TRBJ2-3; no reliable D call. In germline, CDR1 is LGHNA, CDR2 YNFKEQ. Between the trimmed V and J ends, which lost 1 base and 6 bases, there was a span of 8 bases. The CDR3 has 13 residues. CDR3 sequence: CASSQVADDTQYF. CDR3 in DNA: TGTGCCAGCAGCCAAGTGGCAGATGATACGCAGTATTTT.

This clone appeared a few times. CDR3 region: CASSRDRVPRTEAFF. The CDR3 DNA reads as TGTGCCAGCAGCCGGGACAGGGTCCCCCGCACTGAAGCTTTCTTT. The chain recombines TRBV5-6 with TRBJ1-1, with TRBD1 matching 9 bases. The ends lost 4 bases at V and 4 bases at J; junction bases unmatched: 8. The CDR3 runs to 15 residues. Germline-derived CDR1 and CDR2 are SGHDT and YYEEEE.

The chain combines TRBV5-4 with TRBJ2-1; TRBD2 matches 8 bases. The CDR3 covers 15 residues. From germline, CDR1 is SGHNT and CDR2 YYREEE (reference sequence). V lost 6 bases and J lost 3; bases outside the gene matches: 8. CDR3 region: CASTSRRGDYNEQFF. The CDR3 DNA is TGTGCCAGCACCTCGCGGCGGGGGGACTACAATGAGCAGTTCTTC.

This clone was counted a few times. V is TRBV29-1 and J is TRBJ2-7; 7 bases are a match to TRBD1. V dropped 6 bases and J dropped 7; count of bases not matched to a gene: 18. This CDR3 region has 15 residues. Germline CDR1 and CDR2: SQVTM and ANQGSEA. CDR3 in amino acids: CSVKPTGSNGVEQYF. The CDR3 bases are TGCAGCGTCAAACCGACAGGGAGCAACGGCGTTGAGCAGTACTTC.

CDR3: CASSIDRGNQPQHF. CDR3 DNA: TGTGCCAGCAGTATCGACAGGGGAAATCAGCCCCAGCATTTT. The rearrangement links TRBV6-1 to TRBJ1-5; 8 bases fit TRBD1. Germline V CDR1 and CDR2: MNHNS, SASEGT. V lost 5 bases, J lost 4 bases, and 4 bases stayed unmatched. CDR3 size: 14 residues.

With regard to this clone: This sample also contains other DNA sequences that code for the same CDR3. The V gene is TRBV5-4, the J gene TRBJ1-2, with 9 bases lining up with TRBD1. Germline CDR1 reads SGHNT; CDR2 reads YYREEE (reference sequence). Germline trimming cut 7 bases from V and 2 bases from J; bases unmatched to any gene: 6. This CDR3 has 14 amino acids. CDR3 nucleotide sequence: TGTGCCAGCCGCCTACAGGGGGCGAACTATGGCTACACCTTC. The encoded protein is CASRLQGANYGYTF.

This clone was seen a handful of times. The chain combines TRBV19 with TRBJ1-2, with D maybe TRBD1 (5 bases). CDR1 and CDR2 from the germline V gene are LNHDA and SQIVND (reference sequence). This CDR3 has 13 residues. Trimming removed 8 bases from V and 3 bases from J, with 13 bases in between. CDR3 sequence reads: CASVARGDYGYTF. In DNA form, the CDR3 reads TGTGCCAGTGTGGCCCGGGGGGACTATGGCTACACCTTC.

The gene calls are TRBV5-6 and TRBJ2-3; 13 bases agree with TRBD2. From germline, CDR1 is SGHDT and CDR2 YYEEEE. The CDR3 is made up of 19 amino acids. V was clipped by 3 bases and J by 5 bases; unmatched bases: 15. The CDR3 is CASSSSTPGLAGFGDTQYF. In DNA form, the CDR3 reads TGTGCCAGCAGCTCCTCTACCCCGGGACTAGCGGGATTTGGAGATACGCAGTATTTT.

Here the CDR3 DNA reads TGTGCCAGCAGACCCCCGGGACAGGGATCCTACGAGCAGTACTTC. It translates to CASRPPGQGSYEQYF. The rearrangement uses TRBV11-2 and TRBJ2-7; 9 bases align to TRBD1. V was clipped by 6 bases and J by 1 base; unmatched bases: 7. This CDR3 spans 15 amino acids. Looked up from germline, CDR1 is SGHAT and CDR2 is FQNNGV.

The V and J genes are TRBV5-1 and TRBJ2-5; tentative D call: TRBD2 (5 bases). This CDR3 contains 14 residues. Germline V gene data show CDR1 as SGHRS and CDR2 as YFSETQ. V was clipped by 3 bases and J by 5 bases, with 14 bases between them. The CDR3 DNA is TGCGCCAGCAGCTACCTAGCCTTCCGGGAGACCCAGTACTTC. This translates into CASSYLAFRETQYF.

The chain combines TRBV27 with TRBJ2-1; 12 bases fit TRBD2. Germline trimming cut 7 bases from V and 0 bases from J; bases unmatched to any gene: 7. CDR1 is MNHEY and CDR2 is SMNVEV in the germline V gene (reference sequence). The CDR3 sequence is 17 residues long. DNA of the CDR3: TGTGCCAGCAAAGTACTAGCGGGGGGCAGCTCCTACAATGAGCAGTTCTTC. It codes for CASKVLAGGSSYNEQFF.

This rearrangement joins TRBV5-1 to TRBJ1-6; TRBD1 agrees at 10 bases. There are 15 residues in the CDR3. The junction had 11 bases not matched to a gene; V was cut back by 3 bases and J by 14 bases. Germline values: CDR1 SGHRS, CDR2 YFSETQ. The CDR3 here is CASSSQDRGIAALHF. CDR3 coding DNA: TGCGCCAGCAGCTCCCAGGACAGGGGGATAGCTGCCCTCCACTTT. Combining the CDR3 with reference TRBV5-1 and TRBJ1-6 gives the whole variable domain KAGVTQTPRYLIKTRGQQVTLSCSPISGHRSVSWYQQTPGQGLQFLFEYFSETQRNKGNFPGRFSGRQFSNSRSEMNVSTLELGDSALYLCASSSQDRGIAALHFGNGTRLTVT.

This clone showed up just a few times. One junction end does not reproduce the germline sequence, and a read error may be involved. The chain employs TRBV2 and TRBJ1-1, with a possible D match to TRBD1 (5 bases). There are 13 residues in the CDR3. From germline, CDR1 is SNHLY and CDR2 FYNNEI. The CDR3, as DNA: TGTGCCAGCAGTGATCGGCAGGACACTGAAACTTTCTTT. Translated, it gives CASSDRQDTETFF.

This chain uses TRBV7-2 with TRBJ1-4; D is perhaps TRBD1 (6 bases). The CDR3 totals 15 residues. Deletions cut 6 bases from V and 8 bases from J, with 19 bases between. From germline, CDR1 is SGHTA and CDR2 FQGNSA. The CDR3 DNA reads as TGTGCCAGCAGTTTTCCAGGGGCAGGAAGGGAAAAACTGTTTTTT. Translated, it gives CASSFPGAGREKLFF.

This clone has only a few counts. CDR3 sequence (DNA): TGTGCCAGCAGTGAATGGACAGGCCAGGAGACCCAGTACTTC. Translating it yields CASSEWTGQETQYF. The chain combines TRBV25-1 with TRBJ2-5; 7 bases are a match to TRBD1. CDR3 length equals 14 residues. Germline V gene data show CDR1 as MGHDK and CDR2 as SYGVNS. With V trimmed by 1 base and J by 5 bases, 4 bases remained unmatched.